These 18 T cell receptor beta chains were sequenced from one sample in a study of PD-1 blockade in classical Hodgkin lymphoma. Patients all relapsed after autologous stem cell transplantation, and there was variation in brentuximab vedotin exposure. Magnetic negative selection was used to purify CD4+ T cells from PBMCs that had been thawed. The protocol was immunoSEQ multiplex PCR, while the TCRdb copy is restricted to in-frame clones and leaves out a portion. The sample holds more than 25,000 clones, roughly 87% seen once. Sequencing used CD4+ T cells from blood, obtained at baseline. These receptors originate from a human donor with classical Hodgkin lymphoma.

The V call is TRBV7-2, the J call TRBJ1-5, with D maybe TRBD1 (6 bases). CDR1 and CDR2 (germline): SGHTA, FQGNSA. The CDR3 runs to 15 residues. V lost 2 bases and J 2 bases, leaving 10 bases between the germline ends. CDR3 sequence: CASSLSRGGNQPQHF. In nucleotides, the CDR3 is TGTGCCAGCAGCTTAAGCAGGGGTGGCAATCAGCCCCAGCATTTT.

As to this clone: One junction end does not reproduce the germline sequence, and a read error may be involved. The CDR3 reads CANSGGLAGVAYEQYF. The CDR3 DNA is TGTGCCAACAGCGGGGGACTAGCGGGAGTCGCCTACGAGCAGTACTTC. This chain connects TRBV5-8 to TRBJ2-7, with 14 nucleotides matching TRBD2. In germline, CDR1 is SGHTS, CDR2 YDEGEE. The CDR3 has 16 residues.

The chain uses TRBV6-1 and TRBJ1-1; 11 positions match TRBD1. This CDR3 spans 16 amino acids. The J segment lost 4 bases and the V segment lost 4 bases, leaving 8 bases of the junction unmatched. CDR1 MNHNS and CDR2 SASEGT come from the germline V gene. CDR3 coding DNA: TGTGCCAGCAGTGCTCGGACAGGGGGCCGTCTCACTGAAGCTTTCTTT. Translation gives CASSARTGGRLTEAFF.

This chain connects TRBV18 to TRBJ2-1; 15 bases align to TRBD2. CDR1 KGHSH and CDR2 LQKENI come from the germline V gene. The CDR3 contains 18 residues. V shed 0 bases and J 4 bases; nucleotides not matched to a gene: 4. CDR3 coding DNA: TGTGCCAGCTCACCACCGGGACTAGCGGGAGGCAGTTACAATGAGCAGTTCTTC. Translating it yields CASSPPGLAGGSYNEQFF.

The chain recombines TRBV7-2 with TRBJ2-1, with D unclear. Looked up from germline, CDR1 is SGHTA and CDR2 is FQGNSA. This CDR3 has 15 amino acids. V was cut by 6 bases and J by 5 bases, with 17 bases left in between. The CDR3 sequence is CASRQTRTSHNEQFF. The CDR3 bases are TGTGCCAGCAGGCAGACTCGGACGTCCCACAATGAGCAGTTCTTC.

This sequence joins TRBV2 and TRBJ2-4; the D gene is possibly TRBD1 (5 bases). CDR1 is SNHLY and CDR2 is FYNNEI in the germline V gene. Trimming removed 3 bases from V and 0 bases from J, with 12 bases in between. The CDR3 contains 16 residues. The CDR3 DNA reads TGTGCCAGCAGTGAGGGGCGAGAGGTAGCCAAAAACATTCAGTACTTC. Translated: CASSEGREVAKNIQYF.

This sequence joins TRBV30 and TRBJ2-7; D tentatively fits TRBD1 or TRBD2 (6 bases each). This CDR3 region has 14 residues. The germline V gene has CDR1 GTSNPN and CDR2 SVGIG (reference sequence). Trimming pared 1 base from V and 2 bases from J, leaving 12 bases between. In DNA, the CDR3 is TGTGCCTGGAGTGGTCGGGGGCCCGCCTACGAGCAGTACTTC. This sequence encodes CAWSGRGPAYEQYF.

The J gene is TRBJ1-1, the V gene TRBV2; TRBD1 might be the D (5 bases). Trimming took 5 bases from V and 4 from J, leaving 11 bases between them. Germline CDR1 reads SNHLY; CDR2 reads FYNNEI. CDR3 length: 13 amino acids. The CDR3 loop reads CASSYSGSTEAFF. Here the CDR3 DNA reads TGTGCCAGCAGTTATTCAGGGAGCACTGAAGCTTTCTTT.

This chain joins TRBV27 and TRBJ2-2, with 10 bases identical to TRBD2. CDR3 length equals 17 residues. J lost 5 bases, V lost 4 bases, and 10 bases had no gene match. Germline loops: CDR1 MNHEY, CDR2 SMNVEV (reference sequence). CDR3 in DNA: TGTGCCAGCAGTTGGGAAGTGTTAGCGGGAGGTACCGGGGAGCTGTTTTTT. Translating it yields CASSWEVLAGGTGELFF.

The chain combines TRBV30 with TRBJ2-7; a weak D match, TRBD2 (7 bases). CDR3 length equals 15 residues. Looked up from germline, CDR1 is GTSNPN and CDR2 is SVGIG (reference sequence). V was cut by 3 bases and J by 6 bases, with 21 bases left in between. The DNA for the CDR3 is TGTGCCTGGAGACCCGCGCCGGGGGGCCTCGGCGAGCAGTACTTC. Translation gives CAWRPAPGGLGEQYF.

This rearrangement joins TRBV12-5 to TRBJ1-5; D is unresolved. The CDR3 loop spans 14 amino acids. The germline CDR1 and CDR2 sequences are LGHNT and FRNRAP. V was trimmed by 5 bases and J by 3 bases, leaving 11 bases between them. CDR3 region: CASGPGNNNQPQHF. In nucleotides, the CDR3 is TGTGCTAGTGGTCCCGGGAACAACAATCAGCCCCAGCATTTT. The whole variable domain, filled in from reference TRBV12-5 and TRBJ1-5, reads DARVTQTPRHKVTEMGQEVTMRCQPILGHNTVFWYRQTMMQGLELLAYFRNRAPLDDSGMPKDRFSAEMPDATLATLKIQPSEPRDSAVYFCASGPGNNNQPQHFGDGTRLSIL.

The V call is TRBV7-9, the J call TRBJ2-5; 8 bases are shared with TRBD1. The tail of the sequence fits TRBJ2-7 better, so the J call may be wrong. Germline CDR1 SEHNR, CDR2 FQNEAQ (reference sequence). The CDR3 loop spans 14 amino acids. CDR3 residues: CASSLDRGTYEQYF. DNA of the CDR3: TGTGCCAGCAGCTTAGACAGGGGGACCTACGAGCAGTACTTC.

This chain joins TRBV27 and TRBJ2-2; possibly TRBD1 for D (6 bases). Germline V lookup: CDR1 MNHEY, CDR2 SMNVEV (reference sequence). The CDR3 runs to 15 residues. Trimming cost V 2 bases and J 6 bases, with 13 bases left between them. Here the CDR3 reads CASSLGTIRAGELFF. The CDR3 DNA is TGTGCCAGCAGTTTAGGGACAATAAGGGCCGGGGAGCTGTTTTTT.

V and J are TRBV2 and TRBJ2-5, with D perhaps matching TRBD1 or TRBD2 (5 bases each). Per germline, CDR1 SNHLY and CDR2 FYNNEI. Between the trimmed V and J ends, which lost 3 bases and 5 bases, there was a span of 16 bases. The CDR3 totals 15 residues. The CDR3 DNA sequence: TGTGCCAGCAGTGATCCCAGGGAACCGGGGGAGACCCAGTACTTC. This encodes CASSDPREPGETQYF.

The rearrangement links TRBV5-5 to TRBJ1-4, with a tentative D call TRBD1 (6 bases). The germline CDR1 and CDR2 sequences are SGHKS and YYEKEE (reference sequence). The CDR3 runs 14 residues. Deletions cut 0 bases from V and 7 bases from J, with 10 bases between. This CDR3 is CASSLVQGFEKLFF. In DNA form, the CDR3 reads TGTGCCAGCAGCTTGGTTCAGGGGTTTGAAAAACTGTTTTTT.

The rearrangement joins TRBV4-1 to TRBJ1-2; D not certain. The germline V gene has CDR1 MGHRA and CDR2 YSYEKL. There are 20 residues in the CDR3. V gave up 0 bases and J gave up 0 bases, with 23 bases separating them. In DNA form, the CDR3 reads TGCGCCAGCAGCCAAGAAAGGGCCCAAGGGCAGGCCCTCCCTAACTATGGCTACACCTTC. Translated: CASSQERAQGQALPNYGYTF.

This rearrangement joins TRBV7-9 to TRBJ2-3, with D tentatively TRBD1 (6 bases). Germline values: CDR1 SEHNR, CDR2 FQNEAQ (reference sequence). Trimming took off 5 bases at V and 1 base at J, with 13 bases between the two ends. CDR3 length: 15 amino acids. In nucleotides, the CDR3 is TGTGCCAGCAGCCCGGTGGACAGACGCACAGATACGCAGTATTTT. Encoded protein: CASSPVDRRTDTQYF.

This clone was observed a handful of times. The chain joins TRBV5-1 to TRBJ1-4, with D perhaps TRBD1 (6 bases). This CDR3 has 17 amino acids. V was cut by 3 bases and J by 1 base, with 16 bases left in between. From germline, CDR1 is SGHRS and CDR2 YFSETQ. The CDR3 DNA reads as TGCGCCAGCAGCTCTGCGGGTGGACAGCGAACTAATGAAAAACTGTTTTTT. Its protein product is CASSSAGGQRTNEKLFF. Filled out from reference TRBV5-1 and TRBJ1-4, the complete variable domain reads KAGVTQTPRYLIKTRGQQVTLSCSPISGHRSVSWYQQTPGQGLQFLFEYFSETQRNKGNFPGRFSGRQFSNSRSEMNVSTLELGDSALYLCASSSAGGQRTNEKLFFGSGTQLSVL.